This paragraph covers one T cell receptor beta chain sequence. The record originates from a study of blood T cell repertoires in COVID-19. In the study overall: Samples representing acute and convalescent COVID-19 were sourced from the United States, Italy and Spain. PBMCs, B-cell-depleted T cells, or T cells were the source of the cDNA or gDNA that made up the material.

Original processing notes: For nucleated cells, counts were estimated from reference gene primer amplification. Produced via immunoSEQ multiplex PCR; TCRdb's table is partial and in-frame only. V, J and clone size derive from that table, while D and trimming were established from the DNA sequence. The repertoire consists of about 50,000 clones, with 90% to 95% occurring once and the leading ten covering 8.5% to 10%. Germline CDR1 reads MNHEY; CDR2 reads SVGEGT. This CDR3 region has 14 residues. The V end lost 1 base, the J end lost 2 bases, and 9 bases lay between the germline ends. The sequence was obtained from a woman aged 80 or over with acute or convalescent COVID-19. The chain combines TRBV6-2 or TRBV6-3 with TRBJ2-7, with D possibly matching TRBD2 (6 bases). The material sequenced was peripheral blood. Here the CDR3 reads CASSYLEGTYEQYF. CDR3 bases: TGTGCCAGCAGTTACTTGGAGGGGACCTACGAGCAGTACTTC.